These T cell receptor beta chains were read from a single sample in a study of low-dose radiotherapy and immunotherapy resistance in tumors. Each CDR3 protein gets one entry after TCRdb re-called the reads with MiXCR. The table includes 60,000 to 90,000 distinct CDR3 sequences, approximately 31% detected once. The material sequenced was PBMCs, taken before treatment. The receptors shown here come from a female donor with ovarian cancer. CDR3s include the opening cysteine and the closing phenylalanine or tryptophan. The order of the fields is V gene, J gene, clone size, CDR3 protein. Clone sizes are given selectively: once, few, many, or a class where the clone is expanded.

v_gene: TRBV30; j_gene: TRBJ2-3; abundance: .; CDR3aa: CAWSRKAPDTQYF
v_gene: TRBV5-1; j_gene: TRBJ2-1; abundance: many; CDR3aa: CASSLIAGADNEQFF
v_gene: TRBV18; j_gene: TRBJ2-7; abundance: many; CDR3aa: CASSPRNEQYF
v_gene: TRBV29-1; j_gene: TRBJ1-5; abundance: .; CDR3aa: CSAQGTGNQPQHF
v_gene: TRBV5-4; j_gene: TRBJ1-6; abundance: many; CDR3aa: CASKKFQGDNSPLHF
v_gene: TRBV28; j_gene: TRBJ2-7; abundance: .; CDR3aa: CASRLQGLSDYEQYF
v_gene: TRBV5-1; j_gene: TRBJ1-1; abundance: .; CDR3aa: CASRGYDRGEAFF
v_gene: TRBV28; j_gene: TRBJ2-1; abundance: .; CDR3aa: CASRTGTSGNYNEQFF
v_gene: TRBV4-1; j_gene: TRBJ2-2; abundance: .; CDR3aa: CASSRGQDRGRAGELFF
v_gene: TRBV28; j_gene: TRBJ2-5; abundance: many; CDR3aa: CASRSSGTETQYF
v_gene: TRBV18; j_gene: TRBJ1-1; abundance: .; CDR3aa: CASSHRTGGRMNTEAFF
v_gene: TRBV11-2; j_gene: TRBJ2-2; abundance: .; CDR3aa: CASSYLAGGYTGELFF
v_gene: TRBV5-5; j_gene: TRBJ2-1; abundance: .; CDR3aa: CASSLGHGSSSYNEQFF
v_gene: TRBV3-1; j_gene: TRBJ2-5; abundance: many; CDR3aa: CASSQDRFLAAVQETQYF
v_gene: TRBV28; j_gene: TRBJ2-7; abundance: many; CDR3aa: CASTSWHEQYF
v_gene: TRBV19; j_gene: TRBJ2-1; abundance: few; CDR3aa: CASSIIGGPREQFF
v_gene: TRBV28; j_gene: TRBJ1-5; abundance: many; CDR3aa: CASRGSYQPQHF
v_gene: TRBV15; j_gene: TRBJ2-3; abundance: many; CDR3aa: CATSRDISTDTQYF
v_gene: TRBV12-3/TRBV12-4; j_gene: TRBJ1-5; abundance: many; CDR3aa: CASSLSLGVPSNQPQHF
v_gene: TRBV2; j_gene: TRBJ2-6; abundance: .; CDR3aa: CANRLASGRVSGASVLTF
v_gene: TRBV6-6; j_gene: TRBJ2-2; abundance: once; CDR3aa: CASRGRVSGTLRLNTGELFF
v_gene: TRBV7-2; j_gene: TRBJ2-3; abundance: many; CDR3aa: CASSRGKDTQYF
v_gene: TRBV30; j_gene: TRBJ1-6; abundance: few; CDR3aa: CAWEVGSSYNSPLHF
v_gene: TRBV30; j_gene: TRBJ2-7; abundance: .; CDR3aa: CACPRPGTTYEQYF
v_gene: TRBV12-3/TRBV12-4; j_gene: TRBJ1-1; abundance: many; CDR3aa: CASSPREAYEAFF
v_gene: TRBV5-1; j_gene: TRBJ2-5; abundance: many; CDR3aa: CASSLSGTGGLETQYF
v_gene: TRBV20-1; j_gene: TRBJ2-7; abundance: many; CDR3aa: CSAGSGRANEQYF
v_gene: TRBV3-1; j_gene: TRBJ2-1; abundance: .; CDR3aa: CASSKDRPSYNEQFF
v_gene: TRBV11-2; j_gene: TRBJ2-2; abundance: few; CDR3aa: CASSTRGRGTGELFFF
v_gene: TRBV4-2; j_gene: TRBJ2-7; abundance: few; CDR3aa: CASSQESISGVPYEQYF
v_gene: TRBV6-2/TRBV6-3; j_gene: TRBJ2-7; abundance: many; CDR3aa: CASSYPSGSGTQPYEQYF
v_gene: TRBV5-1; j_gene: TRBJ2-1; abundance: many; CDR3aa: CASSRGTGDHEQFF
v_gene: TRBV6-6; j_gene: TRBJ2-1; abundance: many; CDR3aa: CASSRSGSPLDEQFF
v_gene: TRBV20-1; j_gene: TRBJ2-3; abundance: many; CDR3aa: CSARDGLRSGRADTQYF
v_gene: TRBV30; j_gene: TRBJ2-1; abundance: many; CDR3aa: CAWSGGGSWYNEQFF
v_gene: TRBV12-3/TRBV12-4; j_gene: TRBJ2-2; abundance: .; CDR3aa: CASTILQGGGELFF
v_gene: TRBV20-1; j_gene: TRBJ1-6; abundance: few; CDR3aa: CSARDPVGYNSPLHF
v_gene: TRBV6-1; j_gene: TRBJ2-7; abundance: .; CDR3aa: CASSPGGGSSYEQYF
v_gene: TRBV12-3/TRBV12-4; j_gene: TRBJ2-1; abundance: many; CDR3aa: CASSLGIEPWTGGNEQFF
v_gene: TRBV20-1; j_gene: TRBJ2-1; abundance: many; CDR3aa: CSASAQRGVLMEQFF
v_gene: TRBV19; j_gene: TRBJ1-2; abundance: .; CDR3aa: CASSTRTAHSHGYTF
v_gene: TRBV4-1; j_gene: TRBJ1-5; abundance: many; CDR3aa: CASSQDRLNQPQHF
v_gene: TRBV6-2/TRBV6-3; j_gene: TRBJ2-5; abundance: .; CDR3aa: CASSVLAGVETQYF
v_gene: TRBV7-9; j_gene: TRBJ2-1; abundance: many; CDR3aa: CASSLAGSGSQFF
v_gene: TRBV20-1; j_gene: TRBJ2-3; abundance: .; CDR3aa: CSASETSTDTQYF
v_gene: TRBV7-2; j_gene: TRBJ2-1; abundance: .; CDR3aa: CASARAGGLEDEQFF
v_gene: TRBV5-1; j_gene: TRBJ2-7; abundance: few; CDR3aa: CASRAGDEQYF
v_gene: TRBV7-2; j_gene: TRBJ2-1; abundance: many; CDR3aa: CASSLAGTGPFF
v_gene: TRBV7-6; j_gene: TRBJ2-7; abundance: .; CDR3aa: CASSLAGRGGIGTHEQYF
v_gene: TRBV18; j_gene: TRBJ1-2; abundance: .; CDR3aa: CASSPPGQTRGYTF
v_gene: TRBV20-1; j_gene: TRBJ2-1; abundance: .; CDR3aa: CSAPTGGRNEQFF
v_gene: TRBV28; j_gene: TRBJ2-7; abundance: many; CDR3aa: CASSFSGGAYEQYF
v_gene: TRBV7-9; j_gene: TRBJ2-4; abundance: .; CDR3aa: CASSLSGTVDIQYF
v_gene: TRBV5-1; j_gene: TRBJ2-2; abundance: many; CDR3aa: CASSLVGYTGELFF
v_gene: TRBV28; j_gene: TRBJ1-6; abundance: few; CDR3aa: CASRGDVLSPLHF
v_gene: TRBV28; j_gene: TRBJ1-2; abundance: few; CDR3aa: CASSRTYGYTF
v_gene: TRBV14; j_gene: TRBJ2-2; abundance: many; CDR3aa: CASSRQGAGELFF
v_gene: TRBV27; j_gene: TRBJ2-7; abundance: .; CDR3aa: CASSPGGGTSYEQYF
v_gene: TRBV5-1; j_gene: TRBJ2-2; abundance: .; CDR3aa: CASSRSGRAVTGELFF
v_gene: TRBV11-3; j_gene: TRBJ2-1; abundance: .; CDR3aa: CASSTGTIIGNEQFF